This T cell receptor (beta chain) comes out of a study of beta chain features in type 1 diabetes. Looking at the study overall: Sorted cells examined across all samples numbered some 98 million. Regarding the study as a whole: Researchers report that Type 1 diabetes patients had moderately but significantly shorter TCRB CDR3s across all four CD4+ subsets. For cells with high TCR expression, cDNA sequencing could yield over-representation.

With regard to this clone: The antigen is not known.

V gave up 1 base and J gave up 9 bases, with 13 bases separating them. Germline V gives CDR1 MGHDK, CDR2 SYGVNS. The CDR3 has 14 residues. The sequenced template was cDNA made from the entire isolated RNA. It was found that naive, central memory and regulatory T cell samples averaged about 3.5 million reads. The table came from immunoSEQ multiplex PCR; TCRdb's copy has only in-frame clones and leaves some out. The sample contains hundreds of thousands of clones, 13% of which appear only once. Sequencing was carried out using naive CD4+ T cells from blood. This receptor was taken from a man between 18 and 29 years old with type 1 diabetes. The chain is built from TRBV25-1 and TRBJ2-1, with a weak D call TRBD2 (5 bases). Here the CDR3 reads CASSEWASSGEQFF. CDR3 in DNA: TGTGCCAGCAGTGAATGGGCTAGCTCGGGTGAGCAGTTCTTC.